The rows below give T cell receptor beta chains drawn from one sample of a study of T cell responses to AZD1222 COVID-19 vaccine. Some clones are missing from TCRdb's copy, which holds only in-frame ones; the method was immunoSEQ multiplex PCR. The sample records some 120,000 clones, roughly 90% being singletons. The specimen comprised peripheral blood, sampled on day 0 of MenACWY control vaccination. The receptor source for this set is an adult in good health. Each CDR3 is given with its conserved first and last residue. Fields, in order: J gene, clone size, D gene, V gene, CDR3 protein, CDR3 DNA. A D gene is named only where the DNA matches it firmly. Expanded clones are given a class, and other clones once, few, many or no size at all.

j_call: TRBJ2-3
clone_size: once
d_call: TRBD2
v_call: TRBV5-1
cdr3_aa: CASSLDLAGVKTTDTQYF
cdr3_nt: TGCGCCAGCAGCCTAGACCTAGCGGGAGTAAAAACCACAGATACGCAGTATTTT

j_call: TRBJ1-2
clone_size: NA
d_call: TRBD1
v_call: TRBV11-3
cdr3_aa: CASSNQVRQGVEYGYTF
cdr3_nt: TGTGCCAGCAGCAACCAAGTACGACAGGGCGTGGAGTATGGCTACACCTTC

j_call: TRBJ1-2
clone_size: NA
d_call: NA
v_call: TRBV7-2
cdr3_aa: CASSLAEYGYTF
cdr3_nt: TGTGCCAGCAGCTTAGCGGAGTATGGCTACACCTTC

j_call: TRBJ1-5
clone_size: NA
d_call: TRBD1
v_call: TRBV27
cdr3_aa: CASSPKAGTGVWINQPQHF
cdr3_nt: TGTGCCAGCAGTCCGAAAGCCGGGACAGGGGTTTGGATCAATCAGCCCCAGCATTTT

j_call: TRBJ1-2
clone_size: once
d_call: NA
v_call: TRBV3-1/TRBV3-2
cdr3_aa: CASSQKEGVSYGYTF
cdr3_nt: TGTGCCAGCAGCCAAAAAGAGGGGGTATCCTATGGCTACACCTTC

j_call: TRBJ1-5
clone_size: NA
d_call: NA
v_call: TRBV6-5
cdr3_aa: CASSYGDPASNQPQHF
cdr3_nt: TGTGCCAGCAGTTACGGAGACCCGGCGAGCAATCAGCCCCAGCATTTT

j_call: TRBJ2-3
clone_size: NA
d_call: NA
v_call: TRBV6-4
cdr3_aa: CASSEQGGDTQYF
cdr3_nt: TGTGCCAGCAGTGAACAGGGTGGAGATACGCAGTATTTT

j_call: TRBJ2-7
clone_size: NA
d_call: NA
v_call: TRBV11-3
cdr3_aa: CASNAGSSYEQYF
cdr3_nt: TGTGCCAGCAATGCAGGGAGCTCCTACGAGCAGTACTTC

j_call: TRBJ1-1
clone_size: NA
d_call: NA
v_call: TRBV29-1
cdr3_aa: CSVEAGLRNTEAFF
cdr3_nt: TGCAGCGTTGAAGCAGGGTTGAGGAACACTGAAGCTTTCTTT

j_call: TRBJ1-1
clone_size: NA
d_call: TRBD1
v_call: TRBV6-2/TRBV6-3
cdr3_aa: CASSRTGYTEAFF
cdr3_nt: TGTGCCAGCAGTCGGACAGGGTACACTGAAGCTTTCTTT

j_call: TRBJ1-1
clone_size: NA
d_call: TRBD1
v_call: TRBV7-2
cdr3_aa: CASSAGQGPKTEAFF
cdr3_nt: TGTGCCAGCAGCGCTGGACAGGGCCCAAAGACTGAAGCTTTCTTT

j_call: TRBJ2-2
clone_size: NA
d_call: TRBD1
v_call: TRBV9
cdr3_aa: CASSVGPRDSTGELFF
cdr3_nt: TGTGCCAGCAGCGTAGGTCCAAGGGACAGCACCGGGGAGCTGTTTTTT

j_call: TRBJ2-3
clone_size: NA
d_call: TRBD2
v_call: TRBV20-1
cdr3_aa: CSASSSGRPDTQYF
cdr3_nt: TGCAGTGCTAGTTCGAGCGGGAGACCAGATACGCAGTATTTT

j_call: TRBJ2-1
clone_size: NA
d_call: TRBD1
v_call: TRBV6-5
cdr3_aa: CASSPGTGDYNEQFF
cdr3_nt: TGTGCCAGCAGCCCCGGGACAGGGGACTACAATGAGCAGTTCTTC

j_call: TRBJ1-2
clone_size: NA
d_call: NA
v_call: TRBV6-5
cdr3_aa: CASSYRGENGYTF
cdr3_nt: TGTGCCAGCAGTTACAGGGGGGAGAATGGCTACACCTTC

j_call: TRBJ1-1
clone_size: NA
d_call: TRBD1
v_call: TRBV30
cdr3_aa: CAWSVLRQGDTEAFF
cdr3_nt: TGTGCCTGGAGTGTACTTAGGCAGGGGGACACTGAAGCTTTCTTT

j_call: TRBJ2-2
clone_size: NA
d_call: TRBD1
v_call: TRBV6-2/TRBV6-3
cdr3_aa: CASSFRDRVPGELFF
cdr3_nt: TGTGCCAGCAGTTTCCGGGACAGGGTCCCCGGGGAGCTGTTTTTT

j_call: TRBJ2-5
clone_size: NA
d_call: NA
v_call: TRBV5-4
cdr3_aa: CASSLAGETQYF
cdr3_nt: TGTGCCAGCAGCTTGGCCGGGGAGACCCAGTACTTC

j_call: TRBJ1-1
clone_size: NA
d_call: NA
v_call: TRBV11-2
cdr3_aa: CASSFSRVFTEAFF
cdr3_nt: TGTGCCAGCAGCTTCTCCAGGGTTTTCACTGAAGCTTTCTTT

j_call: TRBJ1-2
clone_size: NA
d_call: TRBD1
v_call: TRBV19
cdr3_aa: CASSMGQNYGYTF
cdr3_nt: TGTGCCAGTAGTATGGGACAGAACTATGGCTACACCTTC

j_call: TRBJ2-1
clone_size: NA
d_call: NA
v_call: TRBV7-9
cdr3_aa: CASSLGGRASSYNEQFF
cdr3_nt: TGTGCCAGCAGCTTAGGGGGACGGGCGAGCTCCTACAATGAGCAGTTCTTC

j_call: TRBJ1-3
clone_size: NA
d_call: NA
v_call: TRBV30
cdr3_aa: CAWSDRSSGNTIYF
cdr3_nt: TGTGCCTGGAGTGACAGGAGCTCTGGAAACACCATATATTTT

j_call: TRBJ2-1
clone_size: few
d_call: TRBD2
v_call: TRBV18
cdr3_aa: CASSPPSGSNEQFF
cdr3_nt: TGTGCCAGCTCACCACCTAGCGGGAGCAATGAGCAGTTCTTC

j_call: TRBJ2-1
clone_size: NA
d_call: NA
v_call: TRBV30
cdr3_aa: CAWNVGGDEQFF
cdr3_nt: TGTGCCTGGAATGTTGGGGGAGATGAGCAGTTCTTC

j_call: TRBJ2-2
clone_size: NA
d_call: TRBD2
v_call: TRBV18
cdr3_aa: CASSSASGRNTGELFF
cdr3_nt: TGTGCCAGCTCGTCAGCTAGCGGGAGGAACACCGGGGAGCTGTTTTTT

j_call: TRBJ2-1
clone_size: NA
d_call: TRBD1
v_call: TRBV7-9
cdr3_aa: CASSLILTGGGDEQFF
cdr3_nt: TGTGCCAGCAGCTTGATTTTGACAGGGGGCGGCGATGAGCAGTTCTTC

j_call: TRBJ1-1
clone_size: NA
d_call: NA
v_call: TRBV3-1/TRBV3-2
cdr3_aa: CASSQEGRTEAFF
cdr3_nt: TGTGCCAGCAGCCAAGAGGGCCGGACTGAAGCTTTCTTT

j_call: TRBJ2-3
clone_size: NA
d_call: NA
v_call: TRBV4-1
cdr3_aa: CASSQDALSTDTQYF
cdr3_nt: TGCGCCAGCAGCCAAGACGCCCTAAGCACAGATACGCAGTATTTT

j_call: TRBJ1-5
clone_size: NA
d_call: NA
v_call: TRBV27
cdr3_aa: CASSLGRYNQPQHF
cdr3_nt: TGTGCCAGCAGTCTTGGGCGATACAATCAGCCCCAGCATTTT

j_call: TRBJ1-6
clone_size: NA
d_call: TRBD1
v_call: TRBV19
cdr3_aa: CASSIGQGARSPLHF
cdr3_nt: TGTGCCAGTAGTATTGGGCAGGGGGCGCGTTCACCCCTCCACTTT

j_call: TRBJ2-7
clone_size: NA
d_call: NA
v_call: TRBV10-3
cdr3_aa: CAISEAGRNYEQYF
cdr3_nt: TGTGCCATCAGTGAGGCCGGGCGAAACTACGAGCAGTACTTC

j_call: TRBJ2-7
clone_size: NA
d_call: NA
v_call: TRBV4-2
cdr3_aa: CASSQAGLNEQYF
cdr3_nt: TGTGCCAGCAGCCAAGCAGGGTTGAACGAGCAGTACTTC

j_call: TRBJ1-1
clone_size: NA
d_call: NA
v_call: TRBV10-3
cdr3_aa: CAIVTENTEAFF
cdr3_nt: TGTGCCATCGTCACAGAGAACACTGAAGCTTTCTTT

j_call: TRBJ1-2
clone_size: NA
d_call: NA
v_call: TRBV7-8
cdr3_aa: CASSAEGTNYGYTF
cdr3_nt: TGTGCCAGCAGCGCCGAGGGGACTAACTATGGCTACACCTTC

j_call: TRBJ1-4
clone_size: NA
d_call: NA
v_call: TRBV12-3/TRBV12-4
cdr3_aa: CASSRGQQEKLFF
cdr3_nt: TGTGCCAGCAGTCGAGGCCAACAGGAAAAACTGTTTTTT

j_call: TRBJ2-7
clone_size: NA
d_call: TRBD1
v_call: TRBV28
cdr3_aa: CASSFGQGPIEQYF
cdr3_nt: TGTGCCAGCAGCTTCGGACAGGGACCCATCGAGCAGTACTTC

j_call: TRBJ1-5
clone_size: NA
d_call: TRBD1
v_call: TRBV6-6
cdr3_aa: CASSYTQGNQPQHF
cdr3_nt: TGTGCCAGCAGTTACACACAGGGGAATCAGCCCCAGCATTTT

j_call: TRBJ1-1
clone_size: NA
d_call: NA
v_call: TRBV30
cdr3_aa: CAWKVMNTEAFF
cdr3_nt: TGTGCCTGGAAAGTGATGAACACTGAAGCTTTCTTT

j_call: TRBJ2-3
clone_size: once
d_call: TRBD2
v_call: TRBV24-1
cdr3_aa: CATSDTGLADSTDTQYF
cdr3_nt: TGTGCCACCAGTGACACTGGACTAGCGGATAGCACAGATACGCAGTATTTT

j_call: TRBJ1-5
clone_size: NA
d_call: NA
v_call: TRBV6-6
cdr3_aa: CASCDFLGSELQPQHF
cdr3_nt: TGTGCCAGCTGCGATTTTCTCGGGAGTGAGCTTCAGCCCCAGCATTTT

j_call: TRBJ2-3
clone_size: NA
d_call: TRBD2
v_call: TRBV9
cdr3_aa: CASSQWEGRTDTQYF
cdr3_nt: TGTGCCAGCAGTCAGTGGGAGGGACGTACAGATACGCAGTATTTT

j_call: TRBJ2-1
clone_size: NA
d_call: TRBD2
v_call: TRBV7-2
cdr3_aa: CASSPGLAGGPGPYNEQFF
cdr3_nt: TGTGCCAGCAGCCCGGGACTAGCGGGAGGGCCAGGCCCCTACAATGAGCAGTTCTTC

j_call: TRBJ2-1
clone_size: NA
d_call: NA
v_call: TRBV5-1
cdr3_aa: CASSVNGPIKEFF
cdr3_nt: TGCGCCAGCAGCGTAAACGGACCCATAAAGGAGTTCTTC

j_call: TRBJ1-4
clone_size: NA
d_call: TRBD1
v_call: TRBV4-1
cdr3_aa: CASSQMTGVEKLFF
cdr3_nt: TGCGCCAGCAGCCAAATGACAGGGGTGGAAAAACTGTTTTTT